The source of this T cell receptor (beta chain) is a study of cytomegalovirus exposure and HLA in healthy donors (dated by TCRdb to 2016 to 2017). For context, the study as a whole: According to a later analysis, one platform produced both the 120 validation repertoires and the 666 repertoires of the first cohort. The aim of the study was to test whether cataloging public T cell receptors could identify signatures of past pathogen exposure. A separate validation cohort of roughly 130 different subjects was used in addition to the roughly 620-subject first cohort. The study combined high-throughput TCR immunosequencing, statistical association of individual TCRs with disease status, and machine learning to predict cytomegalovirus infection status. Study-level results and caveats: Subsequent analysis determined that TCRs grouped into clusters in the first cohort also showed a tendency toward co-occurrence across the approximately 120 validation repertoires, and approximately 94% of cluster scores exceeded 0. Most TCR sequences were seen in very few donors, while some public TCRs were found in many individuals. In the study, 164 TCR beta chains were listed as associated with cytomegalovirus. In both the original and validation cohorts, the classifier was reported to diagnose cytomegalovirus status with high specificity and sensitivity. A few of the identified cytomegalovirus-associated TCR beta chains were confirmed in vitro to be specific for cytomegalovirus antigens. The authors suggested that the approach could potentially be generalized to other disease states and immunological phenotypes. A later analysis had no HLA typing for the validation cohort, so co-occurrence there was scored across all 130 or so repertoires.

Separate from the approximately 700-subject first cohort, the validation cohort of 120 subjects was the group to which the donors belonged. The library relied on the immunoSEQ multiplex PCR assay. Under the source paper's analysis protocol: To diagnose cytomegalovirus status from the catalog of TCR beta chain sequences, a statistical classification framework was built. TCRdb took this table from immuneACCESS and kept in-frame rearrangements with V and J called. Such tables lack part of the clones; where checked against another copy, unresolved V genes explain under half of the gap, and the rest is unexplained. That table gives V, J and clone size, and the DNA gave D and trimming. The sample data list about 98,000 clones, and 87% of these were observed just once. Together, the top ten hold roughly 4.3% of the sample. In the case of this clone: Its antigen target is currently unknown. It has no much larger one-base neighbor in the sample; base qualities were not kept.

Compared with germline, V lacks 7 bases and J lacks 12 bases; bases without a gene match: 13. Based on the germline V gene (reference sequence), the CDR1 and CDR2 sequences are MNHEY and SMNVEV. The CDR3 has 13 amino acids, counting the end cysteine and phenylalanine. The kept DNA is CDR3 alone, 39 bases in frame from the first base. The sequence is built from TRBV27 and TRBJ2-7; TRBD1 lines up with 9 middle nucleotides. The source of this sequence is a woman in her 30s in good health and CMV-seronegative. The sequencing input was PBMCs. The DNA is TGTGCCAGCACCAGAACCGGGACAGGGCTAACGTACTTC. This yields the protein CASTRTGTGLTYF.